This TCR beta chain was documented in a study of blood T cell repertoires in COVID-19 (dated by TCRdb to 2020 to 2022). Context from the whole study: The collaborator samples originated in the United States, Italy and Spain and spanned the acute and convalescent phases of COVID-19. Samples were obtained from the ongoing ImmuneRACE study (first 160 participants) and from about 1,300 subjects provided by 6 global collaborators. The dataset comprised deeply sampled blood TCRbeta repertoires from subjects exposed to, actively infected with, or recovered from COVID-19. The prospective study material was composed of cDNA or gDNA derived from T cells, B-cell-depleted T cells, or PBMCs. Where available, HLA class I and class II types were obtained from metadata supplied by the sample provider rather than from assay-based typing. Sample metadata almost always included a de-identified subject ID, COVID-19 status, age in years and sex. The repertoires were made available in a free public database intended to serve as a resource for research on the immune response to SARS-CoV-2. The full study reports these points: The quantity of clinical and demographic metadata differed by source and by participant and was supplied without curation.

The immunoSEQ Assay, a bias-controlled multiplex PCR, was used to amplify TCRbeta CDR3 regions from genomic DNA. From the authors' description of their analysis: The number of nucleated cells in each sample was estimated from the amplification of reference gene primers within the assay. Sequence reads were collapsed and filtered to measure the absolute abundance of every unique TCRbeta CDR3 rearrangement. Productive Simpson clonality was computed per sample as the square root of Simpson's diversity index over productive rearrangements. TCRdb provides this immuneACCESS table in a form limited to in-frame rearrangements. Some clones are lacking; in checked studies, under half of them reflect an unresolved V gene, and why the rest are absent is not known. V, J and clone size were drawn from that table, and D and trimming were deduced from the DNA. For this sample the table gives a few hundred thousand clones, of which nearly 90% were detected only once. Approximately 1.5% of the sample belongs to the ten largest clones.

With respect to this clone: There is no known antigen for this receptor. It has no much larger one-base neighbor in the sample; base qualities were not kept.

Enrolling through a virtual design, the prospective study's participants ranged in age from about 18 to 100 years and lived across 24 United States geographic areas. In the prospective study, participants were assigned to cohorts based on the clinical history participants reported in a screening survey and a study questionnaire. A participant counted as exposed if, within 2 weeks of entering the study, that participant had been in contact with someone who had a PCR-confirmed or clinician-diagnosed COVID-19 case. In the prospective study, whole blood, serum and a nasopharyngeal or oropharyngeal swab were collected from each participant by mobile phlebotomists. Prospective study participants could optionally give additional blood draws and questionnaires over an approximately two-month period. Before DNA extraction, prospective study blood samples were shipped either frozen or at room temperature.

Trimming leaves V shorter by 5 bases and J shorter by 3 bases, with the junction holding 10 bases beyond the gene matches. Inclusive of the bounding cysteine and phenylalanine, the CDR3 is 17 residues long. The retained sequence is limited to the CDR3, 51 bases, with the frame set at the first base. Reading the germline V gene (reference sequence) gives CDR1 SGHNT and CDR2 YYREEE. The specimen sequenced was PBMCs or T cells enriched from blood (not recorded which). The V and J segments used are TRBV5-4 and TRBJ2-3; 12 bases in between match TRBD2. This TCR came from a woman aged 18-29 years who had been exposed to COVID-19. In nucleotides, the sequence is TGTGCCAGCAGTAATACCGGGACTAGCGGGTCGACAGATACGCAGTATTTT. Its protein reads: CASSNTGTSGSTDTQYF.